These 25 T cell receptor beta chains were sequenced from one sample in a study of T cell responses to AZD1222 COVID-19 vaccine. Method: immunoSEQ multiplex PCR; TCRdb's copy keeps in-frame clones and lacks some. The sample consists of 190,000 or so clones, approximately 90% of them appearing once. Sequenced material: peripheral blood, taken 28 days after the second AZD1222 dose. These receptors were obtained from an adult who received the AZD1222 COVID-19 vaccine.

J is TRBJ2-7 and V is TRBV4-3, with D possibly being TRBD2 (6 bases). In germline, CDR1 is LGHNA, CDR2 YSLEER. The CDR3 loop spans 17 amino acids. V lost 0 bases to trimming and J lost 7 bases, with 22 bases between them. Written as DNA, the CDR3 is TGCGCCAGCAGCCAAGATCTCCGGGGACTGGGTTCTGGGGAGCAGTACTTC. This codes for CASSQDLRGLGSGEQYF.

The CDR3 loop is CASSPGLAGGGRTDTQYF. CDR3 nucleotide sequence: TGTGCCAGCAGCCCTGGGCTAGCGGGAGGCGGTAGAACAGATACGCAGTATTTT. V is TRBV7-3 and J is TRBJ2-3; 11 bases align to TRBD2. V trimming: 5 bases; J trimming: 3 bases; junction bases outside the gene matches: 13. This CDR3 has 18 amino acids. Germline CDR1 SGHTA, CDR2 FQGTGA.

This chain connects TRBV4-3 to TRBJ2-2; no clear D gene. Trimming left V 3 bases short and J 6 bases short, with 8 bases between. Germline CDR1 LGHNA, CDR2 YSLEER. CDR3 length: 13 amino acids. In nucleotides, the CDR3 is TGCGCCAGCAGCCAGGATGGCCCCGGGGAGCTGTTTTTT. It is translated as CASSQDGPGELFF.

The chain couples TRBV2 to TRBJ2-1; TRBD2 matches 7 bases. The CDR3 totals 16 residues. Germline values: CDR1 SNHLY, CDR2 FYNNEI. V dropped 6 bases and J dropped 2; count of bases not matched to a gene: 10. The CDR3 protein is CASRPTTSGAYNEQFF. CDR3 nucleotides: TGTGCCAGCAGGCCGACGACCAGCGGGGCCTACAATGAGCAGTTCTTC.

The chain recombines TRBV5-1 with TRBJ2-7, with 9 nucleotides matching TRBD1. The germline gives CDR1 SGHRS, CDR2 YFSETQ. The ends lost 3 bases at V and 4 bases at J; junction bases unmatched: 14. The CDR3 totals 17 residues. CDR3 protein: CASSSYTQGQGFYEQYF. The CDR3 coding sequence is TGCGCCAGCAGCTCATATACCCAGGGACAGGGCTTTTACGAGCAGTACTTC.

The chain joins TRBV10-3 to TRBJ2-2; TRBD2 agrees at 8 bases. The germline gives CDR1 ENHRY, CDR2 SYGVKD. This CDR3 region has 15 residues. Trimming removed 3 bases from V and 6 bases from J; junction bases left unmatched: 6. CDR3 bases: TGTGCCATCAGTGACAGCGGGAGAACGGCCGGGGAGCTGTTTTTT. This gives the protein CAISDSGRTAGELFF.

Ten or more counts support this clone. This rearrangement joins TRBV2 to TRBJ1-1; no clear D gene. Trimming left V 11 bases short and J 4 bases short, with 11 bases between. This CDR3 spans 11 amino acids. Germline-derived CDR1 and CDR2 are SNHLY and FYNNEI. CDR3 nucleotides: TGTGCCGTGGGAGTTGGCACTGAAGCTTTCTTT. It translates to CAVGVGTEAFF.

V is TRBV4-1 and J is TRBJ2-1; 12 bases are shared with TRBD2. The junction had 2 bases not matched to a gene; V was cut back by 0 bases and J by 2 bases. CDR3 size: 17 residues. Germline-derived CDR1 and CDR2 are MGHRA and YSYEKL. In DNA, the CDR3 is TGCGCCAGCAGCCAAGAAGGGACTAGCGGGCCCTACAATGAGCAGTTCTTC. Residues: CASSQEGTSGPYNEQFF.

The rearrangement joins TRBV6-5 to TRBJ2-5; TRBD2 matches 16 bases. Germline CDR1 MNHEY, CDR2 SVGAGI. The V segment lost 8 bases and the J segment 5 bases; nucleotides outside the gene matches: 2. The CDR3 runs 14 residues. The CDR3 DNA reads TGTGCCAGCGGGGGACTAGCGGGAGGGGAGACCCAGTACTTC. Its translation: CASGGLAGGETQYF.

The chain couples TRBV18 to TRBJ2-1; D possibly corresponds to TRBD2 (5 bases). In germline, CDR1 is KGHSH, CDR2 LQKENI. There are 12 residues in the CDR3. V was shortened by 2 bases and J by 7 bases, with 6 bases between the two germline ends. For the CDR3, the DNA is TGTGCCAGCTCACCAGGGAGAAATGAGCAGTTCTTC. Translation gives CASSPGRNEQFF.

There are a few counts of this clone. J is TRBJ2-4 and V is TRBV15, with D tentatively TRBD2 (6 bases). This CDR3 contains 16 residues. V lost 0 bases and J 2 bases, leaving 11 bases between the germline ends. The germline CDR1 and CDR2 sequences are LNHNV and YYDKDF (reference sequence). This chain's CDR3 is CATSRDGGLTKNIQYF. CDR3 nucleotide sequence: TGTGCCACCAGCAGAGACGGGGGTCTTACCAAAAACATTCAGTACTTC.

The CDR3 region is CASSPRPRDEQFF. DNA of the CDR3: TGTGCCAGCAGCCCCCGACCCCGGGATGAGCAGTTCTTC. The chain recombines TRBV12-3 or TRBV12-4 with TRBJ2-1; D is undetermined. V dropped 6 bases and J dropped 8 bases, with 14 bases sitting between them. The CDR3 extends over 13 amino acids.

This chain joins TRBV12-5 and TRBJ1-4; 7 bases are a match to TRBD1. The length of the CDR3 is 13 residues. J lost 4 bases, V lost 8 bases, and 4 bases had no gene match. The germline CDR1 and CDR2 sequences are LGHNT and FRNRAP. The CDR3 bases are TGTGCTAGTAGGGGACAGCTTAATGAAAAACTGTTTTTT. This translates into CASRGQLNEKLFF.

CDR3 nucleotides: TGTGCCAGCAGCTTTTGGACAGGGGAAAGCACAGATACGCAGTATTTT. This codes for CASSFWTGESTDTQYF. This sequence joins TRBV9 and TRBJ2-3; 9 bases are shared with TRBD1. The CDR3 consists of 16 residues. The germline V gene has CDR1 SGDLS and CDR2 YYNGEE. The ends lost 4 bases at V and 0 bases at J; junction bases unmatched: 6.

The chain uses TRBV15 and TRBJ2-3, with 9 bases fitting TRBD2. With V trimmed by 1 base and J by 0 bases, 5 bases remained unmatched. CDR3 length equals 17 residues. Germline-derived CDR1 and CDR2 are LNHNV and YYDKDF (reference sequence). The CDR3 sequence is CATSRGGTSSSTDTQYF. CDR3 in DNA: TGTGCCACCAGCAGAGGGGGGACTAGCAGTAGCACAGATACGCAGTATTTT.

The CDR3 region has the DNA TGTGCCAGTATGACGGACTCTGGAAACACCATATATTTT. Protein product: CASMTDSGNTIYF. This chain joins TRBV19 and TRBJ1-3; D not resolved. Germline V CDR1 and CDR2: LNHDA, SQIVND (reference sequence). The CDR3 is made up of 13 amino acids. V was cut by 7 bases and J by 0 bases, with 7 bases left in between.

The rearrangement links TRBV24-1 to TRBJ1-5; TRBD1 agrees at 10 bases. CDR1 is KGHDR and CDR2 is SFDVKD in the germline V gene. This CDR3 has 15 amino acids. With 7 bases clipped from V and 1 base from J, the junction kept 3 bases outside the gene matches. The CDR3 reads CATSDRGLSNQPQHF. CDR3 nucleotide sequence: TGTGCCACCAGCGACAGGGGGCTCAGCAATCAGCCCCAGCATTTT.

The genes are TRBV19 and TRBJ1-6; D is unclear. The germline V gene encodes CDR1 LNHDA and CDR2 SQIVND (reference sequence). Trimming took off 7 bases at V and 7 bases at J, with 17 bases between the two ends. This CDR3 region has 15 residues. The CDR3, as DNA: TGTGCCAGTACCTTCTCGTGGGGAGGGAATTCACCCCTCCACTTT. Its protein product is CASTFSWGGNSPLHF.

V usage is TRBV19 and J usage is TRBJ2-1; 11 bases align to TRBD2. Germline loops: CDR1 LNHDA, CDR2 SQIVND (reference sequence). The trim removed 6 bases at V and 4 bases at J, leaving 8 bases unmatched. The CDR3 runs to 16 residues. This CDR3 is CASRTSLAGDYNEQFF. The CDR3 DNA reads TGTGCCAGTAGGACCTCACTAGCGGGAGATTACAATGAGCAGTTCTTC.

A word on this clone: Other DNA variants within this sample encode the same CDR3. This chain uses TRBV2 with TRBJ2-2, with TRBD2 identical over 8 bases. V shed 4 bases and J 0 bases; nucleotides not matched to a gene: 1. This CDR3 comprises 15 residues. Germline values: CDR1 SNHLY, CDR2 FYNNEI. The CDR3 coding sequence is TGTGCCAGCAGTGTTAGCGGGACGAACACCGGGGAGCTGTTTTTT. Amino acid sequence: CASSVSGTNTGELFF. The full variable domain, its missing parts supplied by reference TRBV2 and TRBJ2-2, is EPEVTQTPSHQVTQMGQEVILRCVPISNHLYFYWYRQILGQKVEFLVSFYNNEISEKSEIFDDQFSVERPDGSNFTLKIRSTKLEDSAMYFCASSVSGTNTGELFFGEGSRLTVL.

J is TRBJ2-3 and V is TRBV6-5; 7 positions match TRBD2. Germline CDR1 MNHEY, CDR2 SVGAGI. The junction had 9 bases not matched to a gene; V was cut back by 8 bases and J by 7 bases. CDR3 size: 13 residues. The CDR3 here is CASAGGTPHTQYF. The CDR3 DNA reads TGTGCCAGCGCCGGGGGGACGCCACATACGCAGTATTTT.

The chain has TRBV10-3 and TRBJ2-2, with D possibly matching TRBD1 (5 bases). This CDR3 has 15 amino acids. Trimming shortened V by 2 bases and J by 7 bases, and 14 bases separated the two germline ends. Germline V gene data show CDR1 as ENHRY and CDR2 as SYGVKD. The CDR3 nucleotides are TGTGCCATCAGTGAGATCCTGGGGCAGAACGGGGAGCTGTTTTTT. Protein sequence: CAISEILGQNGELFF.

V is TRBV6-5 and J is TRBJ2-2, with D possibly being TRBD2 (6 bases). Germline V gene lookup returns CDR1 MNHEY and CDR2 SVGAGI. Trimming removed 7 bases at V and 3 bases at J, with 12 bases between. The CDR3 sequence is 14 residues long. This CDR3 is CASIGGVYTGELFF. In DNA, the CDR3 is TGTGCCAGCATAGGCGGGGTTTACACCGGGGAGCTGTTTTTT.

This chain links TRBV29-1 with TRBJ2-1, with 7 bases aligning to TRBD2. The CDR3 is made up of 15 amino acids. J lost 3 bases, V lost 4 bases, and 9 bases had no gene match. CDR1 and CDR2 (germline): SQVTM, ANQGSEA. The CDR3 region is CSVGGGSGDYNEQFF. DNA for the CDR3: TGCAGCGTTGGAGGTGGCAGCGGGGACTACAATGAGCAGTTCTTC.

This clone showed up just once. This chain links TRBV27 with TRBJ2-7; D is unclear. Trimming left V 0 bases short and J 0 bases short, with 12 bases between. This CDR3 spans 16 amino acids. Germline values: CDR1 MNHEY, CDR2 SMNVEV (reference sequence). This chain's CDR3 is CASSLSAVASSYEQYF. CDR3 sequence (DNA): TGTGCCAGCAGTTTATCGGCAGTCGCAAGCTCCTACGAGCAGTACTTC.